The 31 T cell receptor beta chains given below trace back to one sample, sequenced in a study of tissue T cells after allogeneic stem cell transplantation. Profiling relied on immunoSEQ multiplex PCR, and the TCRdb table lists in-frame clones only, not all of them. This table has over 40,000 clones, about three quarters appearing once. Specimen: sorted cells pooled from one or two spleens. These receptors were collected from a pool of C57BL/6 mice in good health.

A single count supports this clone. Gene names follow the mouse nomenclature. The read comes to an end 1 residue before the CDR3 does, leaving the germline J gene to fill in the end. This rearrangement joins TRBV3 to TRBJ2-4; no definite D call. This CDR3 is built from 14 residues. Looked up from germline, CDR1 is SNHLY and CDR2 is FYNGKV (reference sequence). Trimming took off 1 base at V and 1 base at J, with 6 bases between the two ends. The CDR3 here is CASSLVGGQNTLYF. The DNA read from the CDR3 is TGTGCCAGCAGCTTAGTCGGGGGTCAAAACACCTTGTAC. Full variable domain (outside the CDR3, taken from reference TRBV3 and TRBJ2-4): GPKVLQIPSHQIIDMGQMVTLNCDPVSNHLYFYWYKQILGQQMEFLVNFYNGKVMEKSKLFKDQFSVERPDGSYFTLKIQPTALEDSAVYFCASSLVGGQNTLYFGAGTRLSVL.

A word on this clone: Mouse names are used for the genes. The CDR3 is cut off 1 residue early in the read; its end comes from the germline J gene. The gene calls are TRBV3 and TRBJ2-3, with D unclear. CDR3 length equals 12 residues. Trimming removed 3 bases at V and 5 bases at J, with 6 bases between. Germline CDR1 reads SNHLY; CDR2 reads FYNGKV (reference sequence). The CDR3 is CASSFHGETLYF. The CDR3 DNA, read in part, is TGTGCCAGCAGCTTTCACGGAGAAACGCTGTAT.

Comments on this clone: Mouse gene names apply. The read ends 1 residue early relative to the CDR3; the germline J gene fills the gap. The genes are TRBV13-3 and TRBJ2-4, with TRBD2 identical over 11 bases. Germline CDR1 is NNHDY and CDR2 is SYVADS. This CDR3 region has 15 residues. Losses at the gene ends were 2 bases for V and 1 base for J; bases not matched to a gene: 0. CDR3 in amino acids: CASSEGLGGQNTLYF. Partial CDR3 DNA: TGTGCCAGCAGTGAGGGACTGGGGGGTCAAAACACCTTGTAC.

As regards this clone: Mouse names are used for the genes. Read coverage stops 1 residue before the CDR3 terminus; the germline J gene supplies the remainder. V gene TRBV31 combines with J gene TRBJ2-7; 12 positions agree with TRBD2. CDR1 is GKSSPN and CDR2 is SITVG in the germline V gene. The CDR3 runs to 14 residues. J lost 2 bases, V lost 1 base, and 0 bases had no gene match. The CDR3 here is CAWSRDWGAYEQYF. The DNA read from the CDR3 is TGTGCCTGGAGTCGGGACTGGGGGGCCTATGAACAGTAC.

This clone occurred once. Genes and germline are mouse. The read stops 1 residue short of the end of the CDR3; the missing end is completed from the germline J gene. This chain uses TRBV13-2 with TRBJ2-7; TRBD2 matches 9 bases. The CDR3 contains 13 residues. Germline V gene data show CDR1 as NNHNN and CDR2 as SYGAGS (reference sequence). J was trimmed by 9 bases and V by 3 bases; bases with no gene match: 7. CDR3 loop: CASGADWGYTQYF. The covered CDR3 bases are TGTGCCAGCGGTGCCGACTGGGGGTACACACAGTAC.

Comment on this clone: Gene names are mouse gene names. The sequence runs out 1 residue before the end of the CDR3; the remainder is reconstructed from the germline J gene. Other DNA sequences in the same sample also yield this CDR3. The V and J genes are TRBV3 and TRBJ1-1, with unresolved D. CDR3 size: 12 residues. The V end was cut by 1 base, the J end by 5 bases, with 5 bases between. Germline V gene lookup returns CDR1 SNHLY and CDR2 FYNGKV (reference sequence). CDR3 DNA (partial): TGTGCCAGCAGCTTAGAAGGTACAGAAGTCTTC. Amino acid sequence: CASSLEGTEVF. The whole CDR3 reads CASSLEGTEVFF.

To note about this clone: All gene names here are mouse names. Read sequence stops 1 residue before the CDR3 end, and the germline J gene provides the missing end. This chain connects TRBV3 to TRBJ2-1; D perhaps matches TRBD1 (6 bases). Germline values: CDR1 SNHLY, CDR2 FYNGKV (reference sequence). Trimming took 3 bases from V and 1 from J, leaving 7 bases between them. The CDR3 covers 14 residues. The CDR3 sequence: CASSFGQNYAEQFF. The covered CDR3 bases are TGTGCCAGCAGCTTTGGACAGAACTATGCTGAGCAGTTC.

Regarding this clone: The germline gene is not matched at one end of the junction; a read error may be the cause. Mouse germline and gene names are used. The read stops 1 residue short of the end of the CDR3; the missing end is completed from the germline J gene. Other DNA variants within this sample encode the same CDR3. This sequence joins TRBV13-2 and TRBJ2-5; 10 nucleotides align to TRBD1. This CDR3 has 15 amino acids. In germline, CDR1 is NNHNN, CDR2 SYGAGS (reference sequence). CDR3 bases read: TGTGCCAGTGGTGATGGAGGACAGGGGGAAGACACCCAGTAC. Its translation: CASGDGGQGEDTQY. The CDR3 in full is CASGDGGQGEDTQYF.

Comment on this clone: The germline and genes are mouse ones. CDR3 protein: CASRTTGEQYF. The CDR3 DNA, read in part, is TGTGCCAGCAGAACTACGGGGGAACAGTAC. This sequence joins TRBV24 and TRBJ2-7; D not resolved. The CDR3 end lies 1 residue beyond the end of the read and is filled in from the germline J gene. Germline-derived CDR1 and CDR2 are KGHTA and FRNEEI. This CDR3 has 11 residues. Trimming removed 6 bases at V and 7 bases at J, with 10 bases between.

Worth noting for this clone: The gene names here belong to mouse. The read halts 1 residue ahead of the CDR3 end, with the missing end drawn from the germline J gene. The J gene is TRBJ1-1, the V gene TRBV13-1, with a possible D match to TRBD1 (6 bases). Deletions cut 0 bases from V and 6 bases from J, with 9 bases between. The CDR3 runs to 13 residues. Germline CDR1 reads NSHNY; CDR2 reads SYGAGN. CDR3 amino acids: CASSDGGGAEVFF. CDR3 bases read: TGTGCCAGCAGTGATGGGGGGGGCGCAGAAGTCTTC.

For this clone: Gene names and germline refer to mouse. The sequence runs out 1 residue before the end of the CDR3; the remainder is reconstructed from the germline J gene. This rearrangement joins TRBV14 to TRBJ1-1; the match to TRBD1 covers 7 bases. The germline V gene encodes CDR1 SGHDT and CDR2 FRDEAV. This CDR3 has 14 residues. The junction had 4 bases not matched to a gene; V was cut back by 1 base and J by 4 bases. CDR3 amino acids: CASSFRRGSTEVFF. CDR3 DNA (partial): TGTGCCAGCAGTTTCCGCAGGGGGAGCACAGAAGTCTTC.

Concerning this clone itself: Any gene name here is a mouse gene name. The read falls 1 residue short of the CDR3 end, and the missing part is taken from the germline J gene. The chain combines TRBV29 with TRBJ1-1; D gene uncertain. The germline V and J ends were trimmed by 0 bases and 0 bases, with 8 bases remaining between them. The CDR3 consists of 15 residues. The germline V gene has CDR1 MSHET and CDR2 SYDVDS. Incomplete CDR3 DNA: TGTGCTAGCAGTTTATCGAGGCAGTCAAACACAGAAGTCTTC. It codes for CASSLSRQSNTEVF. The complete CDR3 protein is CASSLSRQSNTEVFF.

About this clone itself: All gene names here are mouse names. The CDR3 extends 1 residue past the end of the read, so its final part is completed from the germline J gene. The gene calls are TRBV13-3 and TRBJ2-5; TRBD2 matches 12 bases. Trimming cost V 3 bases and J 6 bases; bases outside gene matches: 2. Germline assignment: CDR1 NNHDY and CDR2 SYVADS. The CDR3 totals 14 residues. The CDR3 protein is CASSGDWGEDTQYF. Incomplete CDR3 DNA: TGTGCCAGCAGTGGGGACTGGGGGGAGGACACCCAGTAC.

Comments on this clone: The listed genes are named as in mouse. The CDR3 loop reads CASSQRGAGTEVFF. The part of the CDR3 DNA that was read is TGTGCCAGCAGCCAAAGGGGGGCGGGCACAGAAGTCTTC. This sequence joins TRBV5 and TRBJ1-1; weak D call: TRBD1 (6 bases). The read gets to within 1 residue of the CDR3 end, and the germline J gene fills in the rest. Germline assignment: CDR1 LGHNA and CDR2 YNLKQL (reference sequence). The CDR3 spans 14 residues. The V gene lost 2 bases and the J gene lost 4 bases, with 11 bases spanning the gap.

On this clone: Gene names refer to mouse genes. The read comes to an end 1 residue before the CDR3 does, leaving the germline J gene to fill in the end. The genes are TRBV12-2 and TRBJ2-5; TRBD2 matches 10 bases. V lost 4 bases, J lost 3 bases, and 12 bases stayed unmatched. This CDR3 is 17 amino acids long. CDR1 SGHLS and CDR2 HYDKME come from the germline V gene. CDR3 sequence reads: CASSPGLGGRWQDTQYF. Partial CDR3 DNA: TGTGCCAGCTCCCCGGGGCTGGGGGGGCGCTGGCAAGACACCCAGTAC. The full variable domain, completed using reference TRBV12-2 and TRBJ2-5, is NSGVVQSPRYIIKGKGERSILKCIPISGHLSVAWYQQTQGQELKFFIQHYDKMERDKGNLPSRFSVQQFDDYHSEMNMSALELEDSAVYFCASSPGLGGRWQDTQYFGPGTRLLVL.

Comments on this clone: Genes here carry mouse names. The read gets to within 1 residue of the CDR3 end, and the germline J gene fills in the rest. The J gene is TRBJ2-4, the V gene TRBV13-1, with D tentatively TRBD2 (6 bases). Germline values: CDR1 NSHNY, CDR2 SYGAGN. The CDR3 has 13 residues. V was cut by 4 bases and J by 7 bases, with 13 bases left in between. Incomplete CDR3 DNA: TGTGCCAGCAGTCGGGGGGAGAGAGACACCTTGTAC. Its translation is CASSRGERDTLY. The whole CDR3 reads CASSRGERDTLYF.

Concerning this clone itself: Gene names follow the mouse nomenclature. The read is 1 residue too short to cover the CDR3 end, so that end is filled in from the germline J gene. J is TRBJ2-1 and V is TRBV13-2; perhaps D is TRBD1 or TRBD2 (6 bases each). CDR3 length: 15 residues. In germline, CDR1 is NNHNN, CDR2 SYGAGS (reference sequence). The germline V and J ends were trimmed by 0 bases and 2 bases, with 9 bases remaining between them. This chain's CDR3 is CASGDAWGHYAEQFF. Incomplete CDR3 DNA: TGTGCCAGCGGTGATGCATGGGGGCACTATGCTGAGCAGTTC.

Regarding this clone: Genes here carry mouse names. Read sequence stops 1 residue before the CDR3 end, and the germline J gene provides the missing end. The sample contains more than one DNA sequence encoding this CDR3. V gene TRBV13-1 combines with J gene TRBJ1-2; TRBD1 is a possible D gene (6 bases). V was shortened by 3 bases and J by 0 bases, with 6 bases between the two germline ends. In germline, CDR1 is NSHNY, CDR2 SYGAGN. The CDR3 is 13 amino acids. CDR3 residues: CASSGQANSDYTF. CDR3 DNA (partial): TGTGCCAGCAGTGGACAGGCAAACTCCGACTACACC.

On this clone: Genes and germline are mouse. The read gets to within 1 residue of the CDR3 end, and the germline J gene fills in the rest. The V call is TRBV12-1, the J call TRBJ1-4, with TRBD1 matching over 7 bases. Germline values: CDR1 SGHSN, CDR2 HYEKVE. The junction had 7 bases not matched to a gene; V was cut back by 0 bases and J by 4 bases. CDR3 length: 16 residues. The CDR3 bases that were read are TGTGCCAGCTCTCTCGACCCCAGGGGGGGCAACGAAAGATTATTT. This encodes CASSLDPRGGNERLF. The CDR3, in full, reads CASSLDPRGGNERLFF.

This clone was counted only a few times. Here the gene names and germline are mouse. The CDR3 extends 1 residue past the end of the read, so its final part is completed from the germline J gene. The same CDR3 is also encoded by other DNA sequences in this sample. The chain uses TRBV1 and TRBJ2-5, with D unresolved. Germline lookup yields CDR1 NSQYPW and CDR2 LRSPGD (reference sequence). The CDR3 is 12 amino acids. Deletions cut 0 bases from V and 6 bases from J, with 4 bases between. The CDR3: CTCSADRDTQYF. The CDR3 DNA, read in part, is TGCACCTGCAGTGCAGATCGGGACACCCAGTAC.

Comment on this clone: The genes are named according to mouse. The CDR3 end falls 1 residue outside the read, so it is completed with the germline J gene. The rearrangement joins TRBV5 to TRBJ2-3, with TRBD2 identical over 8 bases. There are 14 residues in the CDR3. The germline V gene encodes CDR1 LGHNA and CDR2 YNLKQL (reference sequence). V lost 4 bases, J lost 1 base, and 1 base stayed unmatched. CDR3 sequence: CASSPWGGAETLYF. CDR3 DNA, as far as it was read: TGTGCCAGCAGCCCCTGGGGGGGTGCAGAAACGCTGTAT.

This clone has more than one count but fewer than ten. Gene and germline names: mouse. The read ends 1 residue before the CDR3 terminus; that terminus is restored from the germline J gene. The V call is TRBV16, the J call TRBJ1-3; D not resolved. Per the germline V gene, CDR1 is SGHSA and CDR2 is FRNQAP. The CDR3 is 15 residues long. V was trimmed by 3 bases and J by 0 bases, leaving 9 bases between them. The part of the CDR3 DNA that was read is TGTGCAAGCAGCTTCTCGGGGAATTCTGGAAATACGCTCTAT. Translation: CASSFSGNSGNTLY. The full CDR3 protein is CASSFSGNSGNTLYF.

On this clone itself: Gene names and germline refer to mouse. Coverage ceases 1 residue before the CDR3 finishes, and the germline J gene fills in the end. V gene TRBV31 combines with J gene TRBJ2-5; a possible D gene is TRBD1 (7 bases). The CDR3 loop spans 14 amino acids. Germline V lookup: CDR1 GKSSPN, CDR2 SITVG. Trimming removed 0 bases at V and 2 bases at J, with 9 bases between. Incomplete CDR3 DNA: TGTGCCTGGAGTCTAGGGGGCGTCCAAGACACCCAGTAC. It is translated as CAWSLGGVQDTQY. In full, the CDR3 is CAWSLGGVQDTQYF.

This clone was counted a few times. Gene names refer to mouse genes. The read stops 1 residue short of the end of the CDR3; the missing end is completed from the germline J gene. The V gene is TRBV19, the J gene TRBJ1-4; D remains ambiguous. The V end lost 1 base, the J end lost 7 bases, and 5 bases lay between the germline ends. CDR1 FNHDT and CDR2 SITEND come from the germline V gene (reference sequence). The CDR3 extends over 12 amino acids. CDR3 sequence reads: CASSIRGERLFF. The CDR3 bases that were read are TGTGCCAGCAGTATACGGGGCGAAAGATTATTT.

Only a few counts were recorded for this clone. Each gene name is a mouse one. The part of the CDR3 DNA that was read is TGTGCCAGCAGCTCGGACTGGGGGGATGAACAGTAC. Amino acids: CASSSDWGDEQY. The full-length CDR3 reads as CASSSDWGDEQYF. This chain uses TRBV3 with TRBJ2-7; 11 bases are a match to TRBD2. The CDR3 extends 1 residue past the end of the read, so its final part is completed from the germline J gene. This CDR3 region has 13 residues. In germline, CDR1 is SNHLY, CDR2 FYNGKV (reference sequence). J gave up 5 bases and V 4 bases, and 1 base lay outside the gene matches. The variable domain in full, completed from reference TRBV3 and TRBJ2-7, reads GPKVLQIPSHQIIDMGQMVTLNCDPVSNHLYFYWYKQILGQQMEFLVNFYNGKVMEKSKLFKDQFSVERPDGSYFTLKIQPTALEDSAVYFCASSSDWGDEQYFGPGTRLTVL.

Remarks on this clone: Germline and genes: mouse. Read coverage stops 1 residue before the CDR3 terminus; the germline J gene supplies the remainder. The genes are TRBV16 and TRBJ1-1; TRBD1 aligns across 8 bases. With V trimmed by 3 bases and J by 4 bases, 7 bases remained unmatched. Germline V gene sequence: CDR1 SGHSA, CDR2 FRNQAP. This CDR3 has 15 residues. Partial CDR3 DNA: TGTGCAAGCAGCTTCCGACAGGGGAAGGGCACAGAAGTCTTC. Its translation is CASSFRQGKGTEVF. The entire CDR3 protein is CASSFRQGKGTEVFF.

On this clone itself: All gene names here are mouse names. The CDR3 end is not reached by the read, which stops 1 residue before it; the germline J gene fills it in. V gene TRBV13-3 combines with J gene TRBJ1-5; 10 nucleotides align to TRBD1. The ends lost 3 bases at V and 1 base at J; junction bases unmatched: 4. The germline V gene has CDR1 NNHDY and CDR2 SYVADS. CDR3 length: 16 amino acids. CDR3 amino acids: CASSGGQGRNNQAPLF. The CDR3 DNA, read in part, is TGTGCCAGCAGTGGGGGACAGGGGAGGAACAACCAGGCTCCGCTT.

As to this clone: Genes and germline are mouse. Read coverage stops 1 residue before the CDR3 terminus; the germline J gene supplies the remainder. The V gene is TRBV15, the J gene TRBJ2-1; TRBD1 might be the D (5 bases). Germline V gene lookup returns CDR1 SGHND and CDR2 FRSKSL. V was cut by 2 bases and J by 7 bases, with 9 bases left in between. The CDR3 runs 13 residues. CDR3: CASSLLREAEQFF. CDR3 bases read: TGTGCCAGCAGTTTACTCAGGGAGGCTGAGCAGTTC.

Note on this clone: The gene names here belong to mouse. CDR3 bases read: TGTGCCAGCAGTTTTAACAACCAGGCTCCGCTT. It is translated as CASSFNNQAPL. The complete CDR3 sequence is CASSFNNQAPLF. J is TRBJ1-5 and V is TRBV19; D remains unclear. Read data end 1 residue before the CDR3 end; the end is taken from the germline J gene. This CDR3 has 12 amino acids. The germline gives CDR1 FNHDT, CDR2 SITEND (reference sequence). V was trimmed by 4 bases and J by 0 bases, leaving 2 bases between them.

Comments on this clone: The gene names here belong to mouse. The read stops 1 residue short of the end of the CDR3; the missing end is completed from the germline J gene. The V call is TRBV2, the J call TRBJ1-4; no reliable D call. Germline V gene data show CDR1 as LGHNA and CDR2 as YSYQKL. The CDR3 runs to 13 residues. Trimming left V 3 bases short and J 0 bases short, with 2 bases between. CDR3 region: CASSQISNERLFF. The sequenced CDR3 bases are TGTGCCAGCAGCCAGATTTCCAACGAAAGATTATTT.

Regarding this clone: The gene names here belong to mouse. Sequencing ends 1 residue short of the CDR3 end; the germline J gene provides the rest. This chain links TRBV13-3 with TRBJ2-3, with 11 bases matching TRBD2. CDR1 is NNHDY and CDR2 is SYVADS in the germline V gene. V trimming: 6 bases; J trimming: 0 bases; junction bases outside the gene matches: 3. The CDR3 runs 15 residues. CDR3 in amino acids: CASTDWGGSAETLYF. The DNA read from the CDR3 is TGTGCCAGCACCGACTGGGGGGGTAGTGCAGAAACGCTGTAT.